The clone carrying this T cell receptor beta chain was observed a single time. This study enrolled people aged about 18 to 100 from roughly 24 US geographic areas. Donors were grouped by their self-reported clinical history. V dropped 2 bases and J dropped 4; count of bases not matched to a gene: 10. Germline V gives CDR1 MNHEY, CDR2 SVGEGT. The CDR3 runs 16 residues. The data are from a study of blood T cell repertoires in COVID-19. Study-wide background: Samples representing acute and convalescent COVID-19 were sourced from the United States, Italy and Spain.

Source study methods: Amplification with reference gene primers provided the estimates of nucleated cell counts. The method was immunoSEQ multiplex PCR; TCRdb's version includes in-frame clones alone and lacks a portion of them. The V and J calls and clone size were taken over from that table, and D and trimming were inferred from the DNA. This table holds about 260,000 clones, roughly four fifths found once. This sequence joins TRBV6-2 or TRBV6-3 and TRBJ1-2, with 7 positions matching TRBD1. This receptor was obtained from a man aged 25-45 years with acute COVID-19. The specimen was PBMCs or T cells enriched from blood (not recorded which). The CDR3: CASSYPSTAGGYGYTF. CDR3 DNA sequence: TGTGCCAGCAGTTACCCTTCCACAGCAGGGGGCTATGGCTACACCTTC.